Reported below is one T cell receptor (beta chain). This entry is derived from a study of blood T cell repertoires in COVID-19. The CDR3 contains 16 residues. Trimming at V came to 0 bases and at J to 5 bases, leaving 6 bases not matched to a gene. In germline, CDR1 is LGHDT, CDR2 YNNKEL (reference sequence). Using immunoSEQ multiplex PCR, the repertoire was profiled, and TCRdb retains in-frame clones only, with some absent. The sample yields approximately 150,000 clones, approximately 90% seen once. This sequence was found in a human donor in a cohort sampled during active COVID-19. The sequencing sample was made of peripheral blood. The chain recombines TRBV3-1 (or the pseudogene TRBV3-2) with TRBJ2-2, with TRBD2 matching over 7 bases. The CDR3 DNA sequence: TGTGCCAGCAGCCAAGATCAGGGAGGGAGGACCGGGGAGCTGTTTTTT. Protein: CASSQDQGGRTGELFF.